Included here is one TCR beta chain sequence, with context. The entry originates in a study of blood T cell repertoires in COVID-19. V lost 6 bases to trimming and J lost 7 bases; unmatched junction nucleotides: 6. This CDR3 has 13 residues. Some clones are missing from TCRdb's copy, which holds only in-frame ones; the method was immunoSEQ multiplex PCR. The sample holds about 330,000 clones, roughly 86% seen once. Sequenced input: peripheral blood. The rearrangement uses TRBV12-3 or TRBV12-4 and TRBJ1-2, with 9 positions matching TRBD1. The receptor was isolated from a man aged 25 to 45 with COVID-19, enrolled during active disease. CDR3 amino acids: CASSPQGAGGYTF. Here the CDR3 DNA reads TGTGCCAGCAGCCCACAGGGGGCGGGTGGCTACACCTTC.